This T cell receptor beta chain was obtained from a study of cytomegalovirus exposure and HLA in healthy donors. The PCR had 60 Vbeta and 13 Jbeta primers. Generated by immunoSEQ multiplex PCR, the TCRdb table keeps only in-frame clones and is missing some. This sample has 100,000 to 150,000 clones, with over 70% found just once. Trimming took 4 bases from V and 3 from J, leaving 13 bases between them. The CDR3 has 13 amino acids. Germline-derived CDR1 and CDR2 are GTSNPN and SVGIG (reference sequence). The origin of this receptor is a woman between 40 and 50 years old in good health and CMV-seronegative. This chain joins TRBV30 and TRBJ2-7; no clear D. Source material: PBMCs. The DNA for the CDR3 is TGTGCCTGGAAGAGGAGAAACAACTACGAGCAGTACTTC. Protein sequence: CAWKRRNNYEQYF.